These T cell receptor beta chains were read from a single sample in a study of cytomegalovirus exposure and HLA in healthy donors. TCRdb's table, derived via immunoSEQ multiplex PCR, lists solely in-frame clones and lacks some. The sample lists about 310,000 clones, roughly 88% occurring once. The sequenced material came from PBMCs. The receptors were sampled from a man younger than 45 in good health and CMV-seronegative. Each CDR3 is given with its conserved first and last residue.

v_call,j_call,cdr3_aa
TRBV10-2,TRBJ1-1,CASSAGFAPNTEAFF
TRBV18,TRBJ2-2,CASSSRDRGTTTAGELFF
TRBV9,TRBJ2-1,CASSPQSSGGSYNEQFF
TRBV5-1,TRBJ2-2,CASSLNSGNTGELFF
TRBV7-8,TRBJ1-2,CASSLVSVNYGYTF
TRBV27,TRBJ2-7,CASSPGTWYEQYF
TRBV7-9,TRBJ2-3,CASSPGTASTDTQYF
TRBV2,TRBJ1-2,CASRVSGANTSGYTF
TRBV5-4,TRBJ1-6,CASSLFLNSPLHF
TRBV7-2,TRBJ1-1,CASTLWQGGSNTEAFF
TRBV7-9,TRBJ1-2,CASEGGGANYGYTF
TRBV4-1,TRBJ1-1,CASSQDRVYTEAFF
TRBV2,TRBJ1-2,CASGGGPYGYTF
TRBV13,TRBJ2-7,CASSLEGNEQYF
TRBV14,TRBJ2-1,CASSWPGLPRNNEQFF
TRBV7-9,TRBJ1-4,CASSLEQEEEKLFF
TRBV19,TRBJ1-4,CASSSQPTGMTEKLFF
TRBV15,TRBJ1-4,CATSRDFIGGEKLFF
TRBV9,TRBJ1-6,CASSVESGSYNSPLHF
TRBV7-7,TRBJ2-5,CASRDWSGDTQYF
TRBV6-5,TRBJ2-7,CASSYSVVRGSYEQYF
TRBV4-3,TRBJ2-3,CASSQSKPGQGYSTDTQYF
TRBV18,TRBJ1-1,CASSHVGTGGEGTEAFF